This passage covers 18 T cell receptor beta chains from one sample sequenced in a study of blood T cell repertoires in COVID-19. TCRdb's table, derived via immunoSEQ multiplex PCR, lists solely in-frame clones and lacks some. The table shows 200,000 to 250,000 clones, with roughly nine tenths occurring only once. The sequencing input was PBMCs or T cells enriched from blood (not recorded which). The receptors were gathered from a woman aged 45 to 65 in a cohort exposed to, infected with or recovered from COVID-19 (not recorded which).

V gene TRBV11-1 combines with J gene TRBJ2-1; weak D call: TRBD2 (6 bases). The V end lost 3 bases, the J end lost 4 bases, and 13 bases lay between the germline ends. The germline gives CDR1 SGHAT, CDR2 FQDESV (reference sequence). This CDR3 spans 15 amino acids. DNA of the CDR3: TGTGCCAGCAGCTTCGACGGACTACAATACAATGAGCAGTTCTTC. It is translated as CASSFDGLQYNEQFF.

This sequence joins TRBV5-1 and TRBJ2-3; TRBD1 agrees at 7 bases. V lost 4 bases to trimming and J lost 2 bases; unmatched junction nucleotides: 4. The length of the CDR3 is 14 residues. The germline V gene encodes CDR1 SGHRS and CDR2 YFSETQ. The CDR3 spells CASSRDRTTDTQYF. The CDR3 nucleotides read TGCGCCAGCAGCAGGGACAGAACCACAGATACGCAGTATTTT.

This sequence joins TRBV5-4 and TRBJ1-2; a weak D match, TRBD1 (5 bases). CDR1 and CDR2 (germline): SGHNT, YYREEE (reference sequence). V was shortened by 0 bases and J by 3 bases, with 6 bases between the two germline ends. There are 13 residues in the CDR3. This chain's CDR3 is CASSLEQDYGYTF. The CDR3 nucleotides read TGTGCCAGCAGCTTGGAACAGGACTATGGCTACACCTTC.

As for this clone: An end of the junction does not agree with germline; a read error may underlie this. The chain carries TRBV5-4 and TRBJ2-2; unclear D gene. This CDR3 is built from 15 residues. Germline CDR1 is SGHNT and CDR2 is YYREEE (reference sequence). As DNA, the CDR3 is TGTGCCAGCACCTTGAGTCGAGCGAACACCGGGGAGCTGTTTTTT. Translated, it gives CASTLSRANTGELFF. Variable domain in full (rest from reference TRBV5-4 and TRBJ2-2): ETGVTQSPTHLIKTRGQQVTLRCSSQSGHNTVSWYQQALGQGPQFIFQYYREEENGRGNFPPRFSGLQFPNYSSELNVNALELDDSALYLCASTLSRANTGELFFGEGSRLTVL.

The chain recombines TRBV4-2 with TRBJ2-3; perhaps TRBD2 as D (5 bases). Germline lookup yields CDR1 LGHNA and CDR2 YNFKEQ. Trimming removed 0 bases at V and 3 bases at J, with 7 bases between. This CDR3 contains 14 residues. This CDR3 is CASSQEEATDTQYF. The CDR3 DNA reads as TGTGCCAGCAGCCAAGAGGAGGCGACAGATACGCAGTATTTT.

V usage is TRBV6-5 and J usage is TRBJ2-3; 10 nucleotides align to TRBD1. The CDR3 consists of 15 residues. V shed 10 bases, J shed 0 bases, and the junction held 7 bases outside the gene matches. The germline CDR1 and CDR2 sequences are MNHEY and SVGAGI. CDR3 DNA: TGTGCCACACGAGACAGGGGGCATAGCACAGATACGCAGTATTTT. Translation: CATRDRGHSTDTQYF.

The V and J genes are TRBV2 and TRBJ2-7, with unresolved D. Germline V CDR1 and CDR2: SNHLY, FYNNEI. With 5 bases removed from V and 0 bases from J, the gap between germline ends came to 8 bases. The CDR3 totals 13 residues. The CDR3 is CASSPTFSYEQYF. The CDR3 DNA follows: TGTGCCAGCAGTCCTACCTTCTCCTACGAGCAGTACTTC.

The chain has TRBV5-5 and TRBJ1-3; D unclear. Germline-derived CDR1 and CDR2 are SGHKS and YYEKEE (reference sequence). V was pared by 5 bases and J by 0 bases, with 18 bases between. This CDR3 comprises 17 residues. The chain's CDR3 is CASRSEPRESSGNTIYF. CDR3 nucleotides: TGTGCCAGCAGGTCGGAGCCGCGGGAGAGCTCTGGAAACACCATATATTTT.

The CDR3 here is CASSPTGTGITYEQYF. The CDR3 DNA reads TGTGCCAGCAGCCCCACCGGGACAGGGATAACCTACGAGCAGTACTTC. The V call is TRBV5-6, the J call TRBJ2-7, with 9 bases matching TRBD1. This CDR3 is 16 amino acids long. With V trimmed by 4 bases and J by 2 bases, 10 bases remained unmatched. From germline, CDR1 is SGHDT and CDR2 YYEEEE.

This clone was observed once. This chain uses TRBV4-1 with TRBJ2-5, with a tentative D call TRBD2 (6 bases). Trimming shortened V by 4 bases and J by 7 bases, and 16 bases separated the two germline ends. CDR3 size: 14 residues. Germline lookup yields CDR1 MGHRA and CDR2 YSYEKL. CDR3 loop: CASSLTRLGGTQYF. CDR3 sequence (DNA): TGCGCCAGCAGCCTGACTAGGTTGGGTGGGACCCAGTACTTC.

This chain uses TRBV5-5 with TRBJ1-1; TRBD1 might be the D (6 bases). The CDR3 spans 13 residues. V lost 2 bases to trimming and J lost 3 bases, with 8 bases between them. The germline gives CDR1 SGHKS, CDR2 YYEKEE (reference sequence). As DNA, the CDR3 is TGTGCCAGCAGCTTACAGGGCCACACTGAAGCTTTCTTT. Translating it yields CASSLQGHTEAFF.

The chain has TRBV6-5 and TRBJ2-7; no reliable D call. Germline V gene lookup returns CDR1 MNHEY and CDR2 SVGAGI. The V gene lost 2 bases and the J gene lost 1 base, with 9 bases spanning the gap. The CDR3 extends over 14 amino acids. In DNA form, the CDR3 reads TGTGCCAGCAGTTACAGAAGACAATCCTACGAGCAGTACTTC. Amino acids: CASSYRRQSYEQYF.

This sequence joins TRBV5-8 and TRBJ1-4; maybe TRBD1 (5 bases). V lost 4 bases and J lost 3, with 13 bases in between. This CDR3 has 15 residues. The germline V gene has CDR1 SGHTS and CDR2 YDEGEE. The CDR3 nucleotides are TGTGCCAGCAGCCCAGGGTTTTTAGCTAATGAAAAACTGTTTTTT. Amino acids: CASSPGFLANEKLFF.

This clone was picked up one time. This chain links TRBV28 with TRBJ1-2; D is undetermined. Per the germline V gene, CDR1 is MDHEN and CDR2 is SYDVKM. V was trimmed by 6 bases and J by 10 bases, leaving 15 bases between them. The length of the CDR3 is 12 residues. The CDR3 nucleotides read TGTGCCAGCAGCAACCCTTCGACACACTACACCTTC. This encodes CASSNPSTHYTF.

V and J are TRBV10-2 and TRBJ1-2, with a possible D match to TRBD1 (5 bases). Trimming stripped 10 bases from V and 0 bases from J, with 9 bases between. The CDR3 length is 12 residues. Germline V gene data show CDR1 as WSHSY and CDR2 as SAAADI. CDR3 nucleotide sequence: TGCGCCATCGGGGGGTCTAACTATGGCTACACCTTC. Translating gives CAIGGSNYGYTF.

This clone was found a few times. The chain uses TRBV7-3 and TRBJ2-1; TRBD2 aligns across 8 bases. The V gene end was trimmed by 5 bases and the J gene end by 8 bases; junction bases not matched to a gene: 8. CDR3 length equals 14 residues. Germline CDR1 is SGHTA and CDR2 is FQGTGA. This CDR3 is CASSVPGGRDEQFF. CDR3 coding DNA: TGTGCCAGCAGCGTCCCGGGGGGGCGGGATGAGCAGTTCTTC.

The chain links TRBV7-3 to TRBJ2-7; TRBD1 might be the D (6 bases). The CDR3 runs to 16 residues. Trimming pared 0 bases from V and 3 bases from J, leaving 15 bases between. CDR1 is SGHTA, CDR2 FQGTGA, per germline. Here the CDR3 reads CASSLTLGRGYYEQYF. The CDR3 DNA reads TGTGCCAGCAGCTTAACGTTAGGCAGGGGATACTACGAGCAGTACTTC.

This clone occurred a few times. V usage is TRBV29-1 and J usage is TRBJ2-6, with D perhaps matching TRBD1 (5 bases). Germline V CDR1 and CDR2: SQVTM, ANQGSEA. Trimming cost V 7 bases and J 1 base, with 20 bases left between them. This CDR3 spans 17 amino acids. CDR3 amino acids: CSATNRNEWSGANVLTF. In DNA form, the CDR3 reads TGCAGCGCCACAAACAGGAACGAGTGGTCTGGGGCCAACGTCCTGACTTTC.